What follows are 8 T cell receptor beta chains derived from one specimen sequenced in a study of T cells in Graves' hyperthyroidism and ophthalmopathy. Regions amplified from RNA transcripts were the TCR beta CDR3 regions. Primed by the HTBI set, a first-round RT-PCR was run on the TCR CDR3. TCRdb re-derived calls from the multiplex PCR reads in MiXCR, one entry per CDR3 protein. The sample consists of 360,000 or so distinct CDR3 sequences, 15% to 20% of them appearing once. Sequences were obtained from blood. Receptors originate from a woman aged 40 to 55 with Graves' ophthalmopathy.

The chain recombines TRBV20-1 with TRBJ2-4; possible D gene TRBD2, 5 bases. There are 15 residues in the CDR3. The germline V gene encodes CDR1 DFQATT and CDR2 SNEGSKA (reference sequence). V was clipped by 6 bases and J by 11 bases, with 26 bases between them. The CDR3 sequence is CSASNPGGWDRVQYF. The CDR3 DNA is TGCAGTGCGAGCAATCCAGGAGGCTGGGATCGGGTTCAGTACTTC.

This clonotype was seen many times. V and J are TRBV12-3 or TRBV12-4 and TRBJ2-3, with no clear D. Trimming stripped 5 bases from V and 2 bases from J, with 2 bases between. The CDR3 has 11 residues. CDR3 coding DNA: TGTGCCAGCAGTGCCACAGATACGCAGTATTTT. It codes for CASSATDTQYF.

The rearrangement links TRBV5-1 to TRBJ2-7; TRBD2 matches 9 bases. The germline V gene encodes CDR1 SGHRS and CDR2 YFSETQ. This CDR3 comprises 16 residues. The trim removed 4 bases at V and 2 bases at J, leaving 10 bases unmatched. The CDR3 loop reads CASSRTSSGAAYEQYF. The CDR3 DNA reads TGCGCCAGCAGCCGAACTTCTAGCGGGGCCGCCTACGAGCAGTACTTC.

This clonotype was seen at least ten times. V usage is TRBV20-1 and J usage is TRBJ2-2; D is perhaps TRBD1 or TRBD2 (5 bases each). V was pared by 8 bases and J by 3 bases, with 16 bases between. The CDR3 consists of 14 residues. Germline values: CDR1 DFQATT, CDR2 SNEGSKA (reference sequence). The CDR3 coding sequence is TGCAGTAGACTACAGGTTACCTACACCGGGGAGCTGTTTTTT. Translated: CSRLQVTYTGELFF.

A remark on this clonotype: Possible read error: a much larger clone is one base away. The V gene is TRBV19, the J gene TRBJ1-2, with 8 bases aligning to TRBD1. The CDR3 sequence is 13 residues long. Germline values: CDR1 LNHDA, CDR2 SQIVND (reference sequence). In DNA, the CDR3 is TGTGTCAGTAGCCGGACAGGGCTCTCGGGCTACACCTTC. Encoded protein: CVSSRTGLSGYTF. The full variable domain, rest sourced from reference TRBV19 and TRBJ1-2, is DGGITQSPKYLFRKEGQNVTLSCEQNLNHDAMYWYRQDPGQGLRLIYYSQIVNDFQKGDIAEGYSVSREKKESFPLTVTSAQKNPTAFYLCVSSRTGLSGYTFGSGTRLTVV.

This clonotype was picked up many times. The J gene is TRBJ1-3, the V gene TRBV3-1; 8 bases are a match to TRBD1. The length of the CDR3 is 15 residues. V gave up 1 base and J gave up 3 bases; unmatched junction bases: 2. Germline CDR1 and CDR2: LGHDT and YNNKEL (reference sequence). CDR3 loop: CASSQGTGFGNTIYF. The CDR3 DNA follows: TGTGCCAGCAGCCAAGGGACAGGGTTTGGAAACACCATATATTTT.

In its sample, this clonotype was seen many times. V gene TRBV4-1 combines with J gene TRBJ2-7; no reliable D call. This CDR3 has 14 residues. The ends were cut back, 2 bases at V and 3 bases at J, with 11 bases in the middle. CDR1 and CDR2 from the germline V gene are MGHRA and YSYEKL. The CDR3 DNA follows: TGCGCCAGCAGCCAATCCCAACACAGCTACGAGCAGTACTTC. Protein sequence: CASSQSQHSYEQYF.

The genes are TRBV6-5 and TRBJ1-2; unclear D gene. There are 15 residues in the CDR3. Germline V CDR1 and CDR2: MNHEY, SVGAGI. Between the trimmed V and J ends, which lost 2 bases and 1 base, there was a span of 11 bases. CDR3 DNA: TGTGCCAGCAGTTACAGATCGAAGGGTAACTATGGCTACACCTTC. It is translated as CASSYRSKGNYGYTF.